The 25 T cell receptor beta chains below all came from one sample that was sequenced in a study of blood T cell repertoires in COVID-19. Clones were sequenced by immunoSEQ multiplex PCR, and TCRdb holds only the in-frame ones, with some missing. The sample holds some 100,000 clones, 80% to 90% seen once. The sequenced sample was peripheral blood. The receptor source for this set is a human donor in a cohort sampled during active COVID-19.

The genes are TRBV5-1 and TRBJ1-1; 12 bases line up with TRBD1. J lost 4 bases, V lost 4 bases, and 5 bases had no gene match. This CDR3 has 15 amino acids. The germline V gene has CDR1 SGHRS and CDR2 YFSETQ. CDR3 sequence (DNA): TGCGCCAGCAGCGTTGGGACAGGGGGCGGCACTGAAGCTTTCTTT. This encodes CASSVGTGGGTEAFF.

The chain recombines TRBV19 with TRBJ1-1, with a possible D match to TRBD1 (5 bases). Germline loops: CDR1 LNHDA, CDR2 SQIVND (reference sequence). V was clipped by 3 bases and J by 4 bases, with 15 bases between them. This CDR3 region has 15 residues. CDR3: CASSIGGGRGTEAFF. The CDR3, as DNA: TGTGCCAGTAGTATTGGGGGGGGAAGAGGCACTGAAGCTTTCTTT.

This chain uses TRBV7-9 with TRBJ1-1, with 7 bases lining up with TRBD1. Germline V lookup: CDR1 SEHNR, CDR2 FQNEAQ (reference sequence). CDR3 length equals 12 residues. V dropped 6 bases and J dropped 5; count of bases not matched to a gene: 3. The CDR3 loop is CASREGATEAFF. The CDR3 bases are TGTGCCAGCAGAGAGGGGGCGACTGAAGCTTTCTTT.

The chain links TRBV5-5 to TRBJ1-4; 8 bases line up with TRBD1. The CDR3 spans 14 residues. Germline V gene sequence: CDR1 SGHKS, CDR2 YYEKEE (reference sequence). With 3 bases clipped from V and 4 bases from J, the junction kept 2 bases outside the gene matches. The DNA of the CDR3 is TGTGCCAGCAGCTGGGACAGGTATAATGAAAAACTGTTTTTT. Translated: CASSWDRYNEKLFF.

The table lists this clone with a count of one. The V and J genes are TRBV5-1 and TRBJ2-7, with TRBD1 as a possible D gene (6 bases). Germline V gene data show CDR1 as SGHRS and CDR2 as YFSETQ. The germline V and J ends were trimmed by 2 bases and 5 bases, with 11 bases remaining between them. The CDR3 has 13 residues. The chain's CDR3 is CASSLQGQDEQYF. CDR3 sequence (DNA): TGCGCCAGCAGCTTACAGGGACAAGACGAGCAGTACTTC.

The gene calls are TRBV24-1 and TRBJ2-7, with no clear D. This CDR3 contains 12 residues. With 4 bases removed from V and 6 bases from J, the gap between germline ends came to 9 bases. Germline V gives CDR1 KGHDR, CDR2 SFDVKD. DNA for the CDR3: TGTGCCACCAGTGACCGACTCGGCGAGCAGTACTTC. Its protein is CATSDRLGEQYF.

CDR3 nucleotide sequence: TGTGCCAGCATGCAGGGATGGGGGGCCGGGGAGCTGTTTTTT. It encodes CASMQGWGAGELFF. The chain has TRBV28 and TRBJ2-2; a weak D match, TRBD2 (6 bases). The V gene lost 7 bases and the J gene lost 6 bases, with 15 bases spanning the gap. Germline assignment: CDR1 MDHEN and CDR2 SYDVKM. The CDR3 extends over 14 amino acids.

The chain has TRBV5-6 and TRBJ2-3; TRBD1 is a possible D gene (7 bases). The CDR3 runs 14 residues. The germline CDR1 and CDR2 sequences are SGHDT and YYEEEE. The ends were cut back, 3 bases at V and 5 bases at J, with 13 bases in the middle. This chain's CDR3 is CASSSPRGVDTQYF. CDR3 nucleotide sequence: TGTGCCAGCAGCTCCCCCAGGGGGGTAGATACGCAGTATTTT.

The CDR3 nucleotides read TGTGCCAGCAGCGTAGGGGGGGTGGAGAGTTATGGCTACACCTTC. The encoded protein is CASSVGGVESYGYTF. The V and J genes are TRBV9 and TRBJ1-2; possible D gene TRBD1, 5 bases. CDR3 length equals 15 residues. Looked up from germline, CDR1 is SGDLS and CDR2 is YYNGEE. The germline V and J ends were trimmed by 0 bases and 5 bases, with 14 bases remaining between them.

The J gene is TRBJ2-3, the V gene TRBV19; 12 positions agree with TRBD2. Trimming removed 4 bases from V and 2 bases from J; junction bases left unmatched: 16. This CDR3 comprises 20 residues. Germline V gives CDR1 LNHDA, CDR2 SQIVND (reference sequence). The CDR3 DNA is TGTGCCAGTAGTAGAGAGACTAGCGGGGGATTCGCTAAGTTCACAGATACGCAGTATTTT. It is translated as CASSRETSGGFAKFTDTQYF.

The chain links TRBV7-9 to TRBJ2-1; 8 nucleotides line up with TRBD2. The germline V gene encodes CDR1 SEHNR and CDR2 FQNEAQ (reference sequence). CDR3 size: 15 residues. The J segment lost 7 bases and the V segment lost 2 bases, leaving 7 bases of the junction unmatched. CDR3 sequence reads: CASSLKAGAGNEQFF. DNA of the CDR3: TGTGCCAGCAGCTTAAAAGCGGGAGCGGGGAATGAGCAGTTCTTC.

The chain couples TRBV9 to TRBJ2-1; tentative D call: TRBD2 (7 bases). The CDR3 length is 16 residues. CDR1 is SGDLS and CDR2 is YYNGEE in the germline V gene. Trimming left V 4 bases short and J 10 bases short, with 24 bases between. CDR3 in DNA: TGTGCCAGCAGCCCAGGACTAAGGGGGGGGCCGGAAGAGCAGTTCTTC. Translation gives CASSPGLRGGPEEQFF.

The gene calls are TRBV6-2 or TRBV6-3 and TRBJ1-2; D unresolved. The germline V gene encodes CDR1 MNHEY and CDR2 SVGEGT. The V gene lost 3 bases and the J gene lost 8 bases, with 16 bases spanning the gap. This CDR3 region has 14 residues. CDR3 protein: CASSYNMVTNGYTF. CDR3 nucleotides: TGTGCCAGCAGTTATAACATGGTAACGAACGGCTACACCTTC.

CDR3 region: CASSVSAHQALQETQYF. As DNA, the CDR3 is TGTGCCAGCAGCGTTAGCGCCCATCAGGCCCTCCAAGAGACCCAGTACTTC. The chain has TRBV9 and TRBJ2-5; weak D call: TRBD2 (5 bases). CDR1 is SGDLS, CDR2 YYNGEE, per germline. The ends were cut back, 2 bases at V and 1 base at J, with 18 bases in the middle. This CDR3 comprises 17 residues. The full variable domain, with the rest looked up from reference TRBV9 and TRBJ2-5, is DSGVTQTPKHLITATGQRVTLRCSPRSGDLSVYWYQQSLDQGLQFLIQYYNGEERAKGNILERFSAQQFPDLHSELNLSSLELGDSALYFCASSVSAHQALQETQYFGPGTRLLVL.

This clone turned up a few times. This chain connects TRBV21-1 to TRBJ2-3; TRBD2 is taken as the D call from the table, unchecked against the DNA. TRBV21-1 is annotated as a pseudogene. The CDR3 totals 16 residues. DNA for the CDR3: TGTGCCAGCTCCCTGGGGGGAGCGGGCCGCACAGATACGCAGTATTTT. Protein product: CASSLGGAGRTDTQYF.

This clone was counted only a few times. The CDR3 loop reads CASSIVTGSNQPQHF. As DNA, the CDR3 is TGTGCCAGTAGTATAGTTACAGGGAGCAATCAGCCCCAGCATTTT. V is TRBV19 and J is TRBJ1-5; D is perhaps TRBD1 (6 bases). Germline V gene sequence: CDR1 LNHDA, CDR2 SQIVND (reference sequence). The CDR3 is 15 residues long. V was pared by 1 base and J by 1 base, with 8 bases between.

The chain employs TRBV4-2 and TRBJ1-1; D unresolved. Germline loops: CDR1 LGHNA, CDR2 YNFKEQ. This CDR3 is built from 12 residues. V lost 1 base, J lost 5 bases, and 5 bases lay in between. The CDR3 nucleotides are TGTGCCAGCAGCCAAGGGAGGACTGAAGCTTTCTTT. Translation gives CASSQGRTEAFF.

The rearrangement joins TRBV4-2 to TRBJ2-7, with D perhaps matching TRBD1 (6 bases). Per germline, CDR1 LGHNA and CDR2 YNFKEQ. The CDR3 runs to 15 residues. Trimming cost V 4 bases and J 3 bases, with 16 bases left between them. In DNA, the CDR3 is TGTGCCAGCAGCCGAGAACAGGGAGTGGTCTACGAGCAGTACTTC. Its protein is CASSREQGVVYEQYF.

The chain carries TRBV7-8 and TRBJ2-5; D remains ambiguous. CDR3 length: 13 residues. Germline CDR1 is SGHVS and CDR2 is FQNEAQ. V lost 1 base to trimming and J lost 5 bases, with 8 bases between them. CDR3 residues: CASSLGFRETQYF. The CDR3 region has the DNA TGTGCCAGCAGCTTAGGTTTCCGGGAGACCCAGTACTTC.

This clone has a single count. This chain uses TRBV5-1 with TRBJ2-2; TRBD2 might be the D (6 bases). The ends were cut back, 4 bases at V and 7 bases at J, with 11 bases in the middle. The CDR3 runs 13 residues. Germline assignment: CDR1 SGHRS and CDR2 YFSETQ. CDR3 nucleotides: TGCGCCAGCAGCGCTGGGGGAGGCGGGGAGCTGTTTTTT. It is translated as CASSAGGGGELFF. The variable domain in full, with the rest retrieved from reference TRBV5-1 and TRBJ2-2, is KAGVTQTPRYLIKTRGQQVTLSCSPISGHRSVSWYQQTPGQGLQFLFEYFSETQRNKGNFPGRFSGRQFSNSRSEMNVSTLELGDSALYLCASSAGGGGELFFGEGSRLTVL.

The rearrangement links TRBV7-6 to TRBJ1-2, with TRBD1 matching over 7 bases. The CDR3 has 15 amino acids. The V and J ends lost 4 bases and 2 bases, in that order; junction bases with no gene match: 7. Germline V gives CDR1 SGHVS, CDR2 FNYEAQ. Here the CDR3 reads CASSSRQGRNYGYTF. The CDR3 DNA reads as TGTGCCAGCAGCTCCAGACAGGGTCGGAACTATGGCTACACCTTC.

The chain links TRBV7-2 to TRBJ1-6; 7 positions match TRBD1. V was clipped by 3 bases and J by 5 bases; unmatched bases: 4. The CDR3 loop spans 15 amino acids. Germline V gives CDR1 SGHTA, CDR2 FQGNSA. The CDR3, as DNA: TGTGCCAGCAGCTTCTCTGGACAGGATAATTCACCCCTCCACTTT. Translating gives CASSFSGQDNSPLHF.

This chain joins TRBV6-1 and TRBJ1-6, with no clear D. V gave up 2 bases and J gave up 8 bases, with 10 bases separating them. This CDR3 has 14 residues. Germline CDR1 and CDR2: MNHNS and SASEGT. The CDR3 sequence is CASSEITIYSPLHF. The CDR3 coding sequence is TGTGCCAGCAGTGAAATAACAATTTATTCACCCCTCCACTTT.

The V call is TRBV19, the J call TRBJ2-1; possibly TRBD2 for D (5 bases). Trimming shortened V by 7 bases and J by 1 base, and 11 bases separated the two germline ends. Germline V lookup: CDR1 LNHDA, CDR2 SQIVND (reference sequence). CDR3 length: 14 amino acids. Here the CDR3 DNA reads TGTGCCAGTACTGGGAGTAGGTCCTACAATGAGCAGTTCTTC. As protein: CASTGSRSYNEQFF.

The gene calls are TRBV18 and TRBJ2-7; 9 bases are a match to TRBD1. The CDR3 runs 13 residues. Germline V lookup: CDR1 KGHSH, CDR2 LQKENI. The V segment lost 6 bases and the J segment 6 bases; nucleotides outside the gene matches: 6. The CDR3 sequence is CASSLTGGLEQYF. The CDR3, as DNA: TGTGCCAGCTCGCTAACAGGGGGCCTCGAGCAGTACTTC.